The clone carrying this TCR beta chain has at least ten counts. Its antigen is unknown. Generation of TCR cDNA used 5'RACE template switching (which added a universal primer site and UMIs). TCRdb recomputed calls from the 5' RACE reads with MiXCR, one row per CDR3 protein. The repertoire holds more than 200,000 distinct CDR3 sequences, with 3.6% as singletons. The sample belongs to a study of T cells after yellow fever vaccination. General study findings and limits: Researchers report a weaker secondary response that nonetheless peaked faster, day 5 versus 15. Primary-vaccination clones mostly resurfaced post-booster (nearly 97% CD4, roughly 90% CD8).

V lost 0 bases, J lost 3 bases, and 13 bases lay in between. Germline loops: CDR1 SGHRS, CDR2 YFSETQ. This CDR3 spans 16 amino acids. This receptor was taken from a man aged 18-30 years who received the YFV17D yellow fever vaccine. The sample consisted of PBMCs, taken 15 days after the yellow fever booster vaccination. The rearrangement uses TRBV5-1 and TRBJ2-4; possible D gene TRBD1, 6 bases. The CDR3 region is CASSLDGFRGKNIQYF. The CDR3 bases are TGCGCCAGCAGCTTGGATGGTTTCAGGGGCAAAAACATTCAGTACTTC.